This T cell receptor (beta chain) was recovered during a study of blood T cell repertoires in COVID-19. V lost 3 bases, J lost 4 bases, and 9 bases lay in between. Germline V gene sequence: CDR1 SGHTA, CDR2 FQGNSA. The CDR3 loop spans 14 amino acids. Assay used: immunoSEQ multiplex PCR; TCRdb lists only in-frame clones, some missing. The data contain some 90,000 clones, around 89% of them singletons. The sequencing input was peripheral blood. This TCR came from a man between 45 and 60 years old with acute or convalescent COVID-19. The chain links TRBV7-2 to TRBJ1-4; no clear D. CDR3 protein: CASSFSQINEKLFF. The CDR3 DNA reads TGTGCCAGCAGCTTCAGTCAGATTAATGAAAAACTGTTTTTT.